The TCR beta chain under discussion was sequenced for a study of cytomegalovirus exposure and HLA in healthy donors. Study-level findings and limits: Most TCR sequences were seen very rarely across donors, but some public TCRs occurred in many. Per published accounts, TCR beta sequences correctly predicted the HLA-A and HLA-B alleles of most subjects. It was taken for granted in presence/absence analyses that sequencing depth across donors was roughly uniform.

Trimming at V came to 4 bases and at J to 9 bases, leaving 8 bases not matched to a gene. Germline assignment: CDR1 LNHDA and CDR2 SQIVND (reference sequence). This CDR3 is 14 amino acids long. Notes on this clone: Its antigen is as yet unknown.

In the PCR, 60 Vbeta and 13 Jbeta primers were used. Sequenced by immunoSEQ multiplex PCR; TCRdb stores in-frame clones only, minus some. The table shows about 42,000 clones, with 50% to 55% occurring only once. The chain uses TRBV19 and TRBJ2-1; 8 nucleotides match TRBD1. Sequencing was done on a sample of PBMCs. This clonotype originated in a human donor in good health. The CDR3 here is CASSTGQGAFEQFF. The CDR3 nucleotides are TGTGCCAGTAGTACGGGGCAGGGGGCCTTTGAGCAGTTCTTC.